This record covers a single T cell receptor (beta chain). Assay used: immunoSEQ multiplex PCR; TCRdb lists only in-frame clones, some missing. Here the sample spans around 94,000 clones, 85% to 90% being singletons. The data originate from a study of control samples from healthy donors and cancer patients. The V gene's germline CDR1 is SGHVS and CDR2 FQNEAQ. This CDR3 is built from 16 residues. The germline V and J ends were trimmed by 3 bases and 0 bases, with 12 bases remaining between them. The chain carries TRBV7-8 and TRBJ1-3, with D hard to call. Sample: blood. This TCR was sampled from a woman aged 45-59 years in good health. CDR3 loop: CASSLGQTYSGNTIYF. In DNA form, the CDR3 reads TGTGCCAGCAGCTTGGGCCAAACTTACTCTGGAAACACCATATATTTT.